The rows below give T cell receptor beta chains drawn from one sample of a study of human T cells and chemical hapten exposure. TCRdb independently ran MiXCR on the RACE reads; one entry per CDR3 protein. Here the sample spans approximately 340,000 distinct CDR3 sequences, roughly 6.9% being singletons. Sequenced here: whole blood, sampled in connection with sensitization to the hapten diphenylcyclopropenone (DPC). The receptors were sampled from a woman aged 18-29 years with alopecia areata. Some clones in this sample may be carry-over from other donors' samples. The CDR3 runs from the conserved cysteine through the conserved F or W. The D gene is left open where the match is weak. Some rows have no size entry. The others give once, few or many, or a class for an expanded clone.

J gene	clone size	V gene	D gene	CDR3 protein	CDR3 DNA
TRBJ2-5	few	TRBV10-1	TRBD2	CASSEWTSAKETQYF	TGCGCCAGCAGTGAGTGGACTAGCGCAAAAGAGACCCAGTACTTC
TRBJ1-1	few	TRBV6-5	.	CASSSGPGNTEAFF	TGTGCCAGCAGCTCCGGGCCAGGGAACACTGAAGCTTTCTTT
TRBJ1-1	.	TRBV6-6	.	CASGGANTEAFF	TGTGCCAGTGGCGGGGCGAACACTGAAGCTTTCTTT
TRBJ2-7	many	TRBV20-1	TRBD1	CSARKTGTYEQYF	TGCAGTGCTCGAAAGACAGGGACGTACGAGCAGTACTTC
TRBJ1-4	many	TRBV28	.	CASSFSGTANEKLFF	TGTGCCAGCAGTTTCTCTGGGACCGCTAATGAAAAACTGTTTTTT
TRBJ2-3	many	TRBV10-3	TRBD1	CAITQDRNTDTQYF	TGTGCCATCACACAGGACAGGAACACAGATACGCAGTATTTT
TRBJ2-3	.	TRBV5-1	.	CASTQGGPADTQYF	TGCGCCAGCACTCAGGGGGGCCCCGCAGATACGCAGTATTTT
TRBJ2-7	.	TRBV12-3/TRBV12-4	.	CASSIFRGEQYF	TGTGCCAGCAGCATTTTTAGAGGCGAGCAGTACTTC
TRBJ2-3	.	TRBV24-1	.	CATSAPGITDTQYF	TGTGCCACCAGTGCTCCAGGGATCACAGATACGCAGTATTTT
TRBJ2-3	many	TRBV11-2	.	CASSLDRGISTDTQYF	TGTGCCAGCAGCTTAGATCGGGGGATAAGCACAGATACGCAGTATTTT
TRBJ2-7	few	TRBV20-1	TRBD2	CSAILPGGGTYEQYF	TGCAGTGCAATCCTCCCCGGCGGGGGGACGTACGAGCAGTACTTC
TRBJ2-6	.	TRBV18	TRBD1	CASSPRTEGTGITGANVLTF	TGTGCCAGCTCCCCGAGGACCGAGGGGACAGGGATCACTGGGGCCAACGTCCTGACTTTC
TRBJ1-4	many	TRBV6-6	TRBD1	CASRQGQGYEKLFF	TGTGCCAGCAGGCAGGGACAGGGGTATGAAAAACTGTTTTTT
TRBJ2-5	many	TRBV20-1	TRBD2	CSARDLAGDGRTQYF	TGCAGTGCTAGAGATCTTGCGGGGGATGGTAGGACCCAGTACTTC
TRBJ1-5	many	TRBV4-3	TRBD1	CASSQDGGGSQPQHF	TGCGCCAGCAGCCAAGATGGAGGGGGCAGTCAGCCCCAGCATTTT
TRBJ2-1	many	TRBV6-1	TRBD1	CASTGQISSYNEQFF	TGTGCCAGCACGGGACAGATCAGCTCCTACAATGAGCAGTTCTTC
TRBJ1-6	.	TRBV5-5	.	CASSSPGERNSPLHF	TGTGCCAGCAGCTCGCCTGGGGAGAGGAATTCACCCCTCCACTTT
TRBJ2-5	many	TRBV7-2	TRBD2	CASSLVRLAGQETQYF	TGTGCCAGCAGCTTAGTCCGGCTAGCGGGCCAAGAGACCCAGTACTTC
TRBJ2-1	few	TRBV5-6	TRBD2	CASSPPGGSGGSYNEQFF	TGTGCCAGCAGCCCCCCAGGTGGAAGCGGGGGGTCCTACAATGAGCAGTTCTTC
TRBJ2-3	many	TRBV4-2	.	CASSHWGASTDTQYF	TGTGCCAGCAGCCATTGGGGGGCTAGCACAGATACGCAGTATTTT
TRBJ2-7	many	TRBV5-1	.	CASSFSPNYEQYF	TGCGCCAGCAGCTTCTCCCCGAACTACGAGCAGTACTTC
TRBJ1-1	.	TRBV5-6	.	CASSLGTGWANTEAFF	TGTGCCAGCAGCTTGGGAACAGGCTGGGCGAACACTGAAGCTTTCTTT
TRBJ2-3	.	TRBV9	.	CASSVATGLISGTDTQYF	TGTGCCAGCAGCGTTGCGACGGGCCTAATAAGTGGTACAGATACGCAGTATTTT
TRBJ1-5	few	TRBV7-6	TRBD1	CASSSVDRGVQPQHF	TGTGCCAGCAGCTCCGTGGACAGGGGCGTTCAGCCCCAGCATTTT
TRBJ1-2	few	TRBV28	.	CASSLGMIGGYTF	TGTGCCAGCAGTTTAGGGATGATAGGTGGCTACACCTTC
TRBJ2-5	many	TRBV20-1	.	CSAREDLGRETQYF	TGCAGTGCTAGAGAGGATCTTGGCCGAGAGACCCAGTACTTC
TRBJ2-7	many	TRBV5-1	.	CASSSWGGPGTGSYEQYF	TGCGCCAGCAGCTCCTGGGGGGGCCCCGGGACAGGATCATACGAGCAGTACTTC